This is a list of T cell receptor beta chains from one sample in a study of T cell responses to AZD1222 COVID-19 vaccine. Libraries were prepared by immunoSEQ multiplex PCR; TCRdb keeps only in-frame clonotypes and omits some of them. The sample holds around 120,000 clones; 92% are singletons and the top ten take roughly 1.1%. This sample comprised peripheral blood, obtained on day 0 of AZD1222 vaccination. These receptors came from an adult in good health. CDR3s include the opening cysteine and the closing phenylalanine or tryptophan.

CASSYTGHNTGELFF	15	TRBV7-8
CASSTDRDQPQHF	13	TRBV18
CASGQLYGYTF	11	TRBV2
CASTRGSGGNEQFF	14	TRBV7-9
CASSLTGYSNQPQHF	15	TRBV5-1
CASSRGQGWETQYF	14	TRBV5-8
CASSKVRVGPSSYNSPLHF	19	TRBV21-1
CASRVWGGNEKLFF	14	TRBV28
CASSPQSRVEKLFF	14	TRBV6-2/TRBV6-3
CASSSGGALDTEAFF	15	TRBV28
CARPALRSKNHNSPLHF	17	TRBV6-4
CASSQLAGKSSYNEQFF	17	TRBV6-2/TRBV6-3
CSVDYRQGGSYEQYF	15	TRBV29-1
CASSRDREDGEQFF	14	TRBV19
CASSAGTVNTGELFF	15	TRBV19
CASSEALPWNSPLHF	15	TRBV6-1
CASSSPGASSGNTIYF	16	TRBV19
CASSRTGGNQPQHF	14	TRBV5-1
CASSPAAGGRGYTF	14	TRBV7-2
CASRELALGTDTQYF	15	TRBV7-9
CASSAKGNTEAFF	13	TRBV7-2
CASSLWTGWDSPLHF	15	TRBV7-9
CAVSSPTYGYTF	12	TRBV19
CASSLGLASGDTQYF	15	TRBV18
CASSLSDSGNTIYF	14	TRBV5-5
CSVGYPSRETQYF	13	TRBV29-1
CASSLGLAGGPRAETQYF	18	TRBV7-9
CASSLDGGAAYEQYF	15	TRBV5-1